Presented here are 25 T cell receptor beta chains from one specimen sequenced in a study of identifying expanded T cells in peripheral blood. The method was immunoSEQ multiplex PCR; TCRdb's version includes in-frame clones alone and lacks a portion of them. The sample contains 100,000 to 150,000 clones, 84% of which appear only once. The sample comprised blood. The receptors were sampled from a person aged 18 to 70 in good health.

This clone was recorded a few times. The chain recombines TRBV6-1 with TRBJ1-2, with D possibly matching TRBD1 (6 bases). CDR1 and CDR2 from the germline V gene are MNHNS and SASEGT. V was pared by 6 bases and J by 5 bases, with 19 bases between. The CDR3 has 15 residues. The CDR3 sequence is CASRQSTRGAYGYTF. CDR3 sequence (DNA): TGTGCCAGCAGGCAATCCACAAGGGGGGCATATGGCTACACCTTC.

The V call is TRBV6-5, the J call TRBJ1-2, with 7 bases that match TRBD1. This CDR3 is 15 amino acids long. V was clipped by 1 base and J by 6 bases; unmatched bases: 8. The germline gives CDR1 MNHEY, CDR2 SVGAGI. Here the CDR3 reads CASSYFSAGGDGYTF. The CDR3 DNA sequence: TGTGCCAGCAGTTACTTTAGTGCAGGGGGGGATGGCTACACCTTC.

J is TRBJ2-7 and V is TRBV10-3, with TRBD1 matching 9 bases. The germline gives CDR1 ENHRY, CDR2 SYGVKD. The CDR3 length is 15 residues. V lost 6 bases to trimming and J lost 2 bases; unmatched junction nucleotides: 8. CDR3 sequence reads: CAISAPGTGPYEQYF. CDR3 nucleotides: TGTGCCATCAGCGCCCCCGGGACAGGGCCCTACGAGCAGTACTTC.

Points on this clone: This may be a read error, as it is one base from a much larger clone. This sample includes further DNA sequences coding for the same CDR3. The V call is TRBV7-3, the J call TRBJ2-3; TRBD1 or TRBD2 may be the D gene (5 bases each). The CDR3 loop spans 14 amino acids. V was pared by 3 bases and J by 9 bases, with 16 bases between. CDR1 SGHTA and CDR2 FQGTGA come from the germline V gene. CDR3 region: CASSLGTTPVTQYF. In nucleotides, the CDR3 is TGTGCCAGCAGCTTGGGGACCACGCCAGTAACGCAGTATTTT.

This clone was counted once. CDR3 sequence: CASSLFTGVGNEKLFF. The CDR3 DNA sequence: TGTGCCAGCAGTCTATTTACAGGGGTTGGTAATGAAAAACTGTTTTTT. The chain employs TRBV5-6 and TRBJ1-4, with 7 nucleotides matching TRBD1. There are 16 residues in the CDR3. Trimming cost V 5 bases and J 4 bases; bases outside gene matches: 11. CDR1 is SGHDT and CDR2 is YYEEEE in the germline V gene.

This clone was seen only once. A read error may account for a junction end that differs from germline. Other nucleotide sequences from this sample produce the same CDR3. V and J are TRBV6-5 and TRBJ2-4; D remains unclear. The CDR3 is 14 amino acids. Per germline, CDR1 MNHEY and CDR2 SVGAGI. The CDR3 is CASSYSPNQNIQYF. The CDR3 DNA follows: TGTGCCAGCAGTTACTCGCCCAACCAAAACATCCAGTACTTC.

The V gene is TRBV5-6, the J gene TRBJ1-4, with D possibly being TRBD1 (6 bases). Germline loops: CDR1 SGHDT, CDR2 YYEEEE. Trimming took 2 bases from V and 12 from J, leaving 11 bases between them. The CDR3 loop spans 12 amino acids. The CDR3 region is CASSLYSGELFF. DNA of the CDR3: TGTGCCAGCAGCTTATATTCAGGGGAACTGTTTTTT.

The chain has TRBV7-9 and TRBJ2-5, with 10 bases lining up with TRBD2. Germline loops: CDR1 SEHNR, CDR2 FQNEAQ (reference sequence). The CDR3 contains 16 residues. The V gene end was trimmed by 0 bases and the J gene end by 6 bases; junction bases not matched to a gene: 7. DNA of the CDR3: TGTGCCAGCAGCTTAGCCCCTAGCGGGGGCCAGCAGACCCAGTACTTC. Protein sequence: CASSLAPSGGQQTQYF.

This chain links TRBV2 with TRBJ2-1, with unresolved D. Trimming removed 7 bases at V and 1 base at J, with 11 bases between. Germline V gene data show CDR1 as SNHLY and CDR2 as FYNNEI. There are 14 residues in the CDR3. DNA for the CDR3: TGTGCCAGCATTCGGTCGGTGTCCTACAATGAGCAGTTCTTC. This sequence encodes CASIRSVSYNEQFF. Full variable domain (outside the CDR3, taken from reference TRBV2 and TRBJ2-1): EPEVTQTPSHQVTQMGQEVILRCVPISNHLYFYWYRQILGQKVEFLVSFYNNEISEKSEIFDDQFSVERPDGSNFTLKIRSTKLEDSAMYFCASIRSVSYNEQFFGPGTRLTVL.

The chain uses TRBV5-1 and TRBJ1-1, with TRBD1 matching 7 bases. The ends lost 5 bases at V and 4 bases at J; junction bases unmatched: 14. CDR1 is SGHRS and CDR2 is YFSETQ in the germline V gene. The CDR3 has 16 residues. In DNA, the CDR3 is TGCGCCAGCAGGGAAGAAGGAGGGGGCGTTGGCACTGAAGCTTTCTTT. Translating it yields CASREEGGGVGTEAFF.

The rearrangement uses TRBV5-6 and TRBJ2-3, with D perhaps given as TRBD1 or TRBD2 (5 bases each). This CDR3 spans 16 amino acids. Germline lookup yields CDR1 SGHDT and CDR2 YYEEEE. V was cut by 3 bases and J by 2 bases, with 16 bases left in between. CDR3 sequence: CASSWGKRHITDTQYF. DNA for the CDR3: TGTGCCAGCAGCTGGGGGAAGCGCCATATCACAGATACGCAGTATTTT. Variable domain in full (rest from reference TRBV5-6 and TRBJ2-3): DAGVTQSPTHLIKTRGQQVTLRCSPKSGHDTVSWYQQALGQGPQFIFQYYEEEERQRGNFPDRFSGHQFPNYSSELNVNALLLGDSALYLCASSWGKRHITDTQYFGPGTRLTVL.

The chain uses TRBV6-5 and TRBJ1-1; D might be TRBD1 (6 bases). CDR1 is MNHEY and CDR2 is SVGAGI in the germline V gene. The CDR3 is 13 residues long. The V end lost 10 bases, the J end lost 2 bases, and 14 bases lay between the germline ends. The CDR3 protein is CATRSDRNTEAFF. The CDR3 DNA follows: TGTGCCACTCGCTCGGACAGAAACACTGAAGCTTTCTTT.

The chain links TRBV7-2 to TRBJ2-7; the D is unclear. CDR1 and CDR2 from the germline V gene are SGHTA and FQGNSA. CDR3 length equals 12 residues. With 2 bases removed from V and 5 bases from J, the gap between germline ends came to 7 bases. The CDR3 loop reads CASSLFLDEQYF. In DNA, the CDR3 is TGTGCCAGCAGCTTATTCCTGGACGAGCAGTACTTC.

CDR3 sequence: CASSLGGTGAANYGYTF. The CDR3 coding sequence is TGTGCCAGCAGCTTGGGGGGGACAGGGGCCGCAAACTATGGCTACACCTTC. The rearrangement joins TRBV5-4 to TRBJ1-2, with 10 positions matching TRBD1. The CDR3 runs to 17 residues. CDR1 SGHNT and CDR2 YYREEE come from the germline V gene (reference sequence). The J segment lost 2 bases and the V segment lost 0 bases, leaving 7 bases of the junction unmatched. Full variable domain (missing parts from reference TRBV5-4 and TRBJ1-2): ETGVTQSPTHLIKTRGQQVTLRCSSQSGHNTVSWYQQALGQGPQFIFQYYREEENGRGNFPPRFSGLQFPNYSSELNVNALELDDSALYLCASSLGGTGAANYGYTFGSGTRLTVV.

The chain carries TRBV9 and TRBJ2-5; TRBD2 aligns across 9 bases. J was trimmed by 4 bases and V by 4 bases; bases with no gene match: 5. Germline lookup yields CDR1 SGDLS and CDR2 YYNGEE. The CDR3 is 14 amino acids. This CDR3 is CASSPNSGGETQYF. In nucleotides, the CDR3 is TGTGCCAGCAGCCCAAATAGCGGGGGAGAGACCCAGTACTTC.

The rearrangement joins TRBV19 to TRBJ1-2, with a weak D call TRBD1 (5 bases). Looked up from germline, CDR1 is LNHDA and CDR2 is SQIVND (reference sequence). Trimming removed 4 bases at V and 6 bases at J, with 15 bases between. This CDR3 has 14 amino acids. This CDR3 reads CASSTGVSRDGYTF. CDR3 nucleotides: TGTGCCAGTAGTACGGGGGTTAGCAGAGATGGCTACACCTTC. Full variable domain (rest looked up from reference TRBV19 and TRBJ1-2): DGGITQSPKYLFRKEGQNVTLSCEQNLNHDAMYWYRQDPGQGLRLIYYSQIVNDFQKGDIAEGYSVSREKKESFPLTVTSAQKNPTAFYLCASSTGVSRDGYTFGSGTRLTVV.

The chain uses TRBV7-2 and TRBJ1-2; 7 bases line up with TRBD1. This CDR3 has 15 residues. Unmatched junction bases numbered 13, after V lost 5 bases and J lost 7 bases. CDR1 is SGHTA and CDR2 is FQGNSA in the germline V gene. The CDR3 is CASSHGARAGGGYTF. CDR3 sequence (DNA): TGTGCCAGCAGCCACGGGGCGAGGGCAGGGGGTGGCTACACCTTC.

This sequence joins TRBV10-2 and TRBJ2-5; D is ambiguous. V was shortened by 5 bases and J by 4 bases, with 11 bases between the two germline ends. The CDR3 length is 13 residues. The germline V gene encodes CDR1 WSHSY and CDR2 SAAADI. CDR3 sequence reads: CASSYHEGETQYF. The CDR3, as DNA: TGCGCCAGCAGTTATCACGAAGGAGAGACCCAGTACTTC.

This rearrangement joins TRBV19 to TRBJ2-5; 8 nucleotides match TRBD2. The CDR3 covers 16 residues. In germline, CDR1 is LNHDA, CDR2 SQIVND (reference sequence). V dropped 3 bases and J dropped 1; count of bases not matched to a gene: 7. CDR3 DNA sequence: TGTGCCAGTAGTATCGAGGCGGGAGGATCCCAAGAGACCCAGTACTTC. Protein sequence: CASSIEAGGSQETQYF.

The J gene is TRBJ2-2, the V gene TRBV7-3; D gene uncertain. V was clipped by 4 bases and J by 0 bases, with 18 bases between them. This CDR3 is 18 amino acids long. Germline V gene lookup returns CDR1 SGHTA and CDR2 FQGTGA. For the CDR3, the DNA is TGTGCCAGCAGCTCAAGGGCCCTCATCGCTCCGAACACCGGGGAGCTGTTTTTT. It specifies CASSSRALIAPNTGELFF.

The chain has TRBV10-2 and TRBJ1-2; TRBD1 might be the D (6 bases). Germline CDR1 and CDR2: WSHSY and SAAADI. With 2 bases removed from V and 8 bases from J, the gap between germline ends came to 21 bases. The CDR3 length is 16 residues. CDR3 coding DNA: TGCGCCAGCAGTGAGGCGGGGGCACCCGGCCGAGGAGGCTACACCTTC. This encodes CASSEAGAPGRGGYTF.

The chain has TRBV4-3 and TRBJ2-7; D unclear. The CDR3 runs 15 residues. Trimming took off 1 base at V and 4 bases at J, with 14 bases between the two ends. Germline loops: CDR1 LGHNA, CDR2 YSLEER. The CDR3 sequence is CASSQVWVVGYEQYF. DNA of the CDR3: TGCGCCAGCAGCCAAGTTTGGGTAGTCGGGTACGAGCAGTACTTC.

V is TRBV18 and J is TRBJ2-7; the D gene could be TRBD1 or TRBD2 (5 bases each). Germline CDR1 reads KGHSH; CDR2 reads LQKENI. V was clipped by 0 bases and J by 2 bases, with 5 bases between them. The CDR3 has 13 amino acids. The CDR3 sequence is CASSPPGPYEQYF. The CDR3 nucleotides read TGTGCCAGCTCACCACCGGGACCCTACGAGCAGTACTTC.

The chain links TRBV9 to TRBJ1-2, with TRBD1 matching 9 bases. V shed 4 bases and J 8 bases; nucleotides not matched to a gene: 15. The CDR3 is 16 residues long. CDR1 and CDR2 from the germline V gene are SGDLS and YYNGEE. The CDR3 loop reads CASSPQGAAPQEGYTF. The DNA for the CDR3 is TGTGCCAGCAGCCCACAGGGGGCAGCCCCCCAGGAGGGCTACACCTTC. Full variable domain (outside the CDR3, taken from reference TRBV9 and TRBJ1-2): DSGVTQTPKHLITATGQRVTLRCSPRSGDLSVYWYQQSLDQGLQFLIQYYNGEERAKGNILERFSAQQFPDLHSELNLSSLELGDSALYFCASSPQGAAPQEGYTFGSGTRLTVV.

The chain recombines TRBV2 with TRBJ1-2; perhaps TRBD1 as D (5 bases). This CDR3 region has 14 residues. Trimming shortened V by 6 bases and J by 2 bases, and 13 bases separated the two germline ends. Germline CDR1 and CDR2: SNHLY and FYNNEI. In DNA form, the CDR3 reads TGTGCCAGCAGGGGGACTGTAGGCAACTATGGCTACACCTTC. Protein sequence: CASRGTVGNYGYTF. Combining the CDR3 with reference TRBV2 and TRBJ1-2 gives the whole variable domain EPEVTQTPSHQVTQMGQEVILRCVPISNHLYFYWYRQILGQKVEFLVSFYNNEISEKSEIFDDQFSVERPDGSNFTLKIRSTKLEDSAMYFCASRGTVGNYGYTFGSGTRLTVV.